The source of this TCR beta chain is a study of T cell responses to AZD1222 COVID-19 vaccine. This clone was seen just once. The protocol was immunoSEQ multiplex PCR, while the TCRdb copy is restricted to in-frame clones and leaves out a portion. The sample yields about 130,000 clones, approximately 83% seen once. The germline V and J ends were trimmed by 4 bases and 4 bases, with 13 bases remaining between them. Germline CDR1 SQVTM, CDR2 ANQGSEA. This CDR3 spans 13 amino acids. This sample comprised peripheral blood, obtained on day 0 of AZD1222 vaccination. This clonotype originated in an adult in good health. The chain is built from TRBV29-1 and TRBJ1-2; perhaps TRBD1 as D (5 bases). The CDR3 DNA sequence: TGCAGCGTTGTTTTGCAGGGTGGCTATGGCTACACCTTC. Its translation is CSVVLQGGYGYTF.